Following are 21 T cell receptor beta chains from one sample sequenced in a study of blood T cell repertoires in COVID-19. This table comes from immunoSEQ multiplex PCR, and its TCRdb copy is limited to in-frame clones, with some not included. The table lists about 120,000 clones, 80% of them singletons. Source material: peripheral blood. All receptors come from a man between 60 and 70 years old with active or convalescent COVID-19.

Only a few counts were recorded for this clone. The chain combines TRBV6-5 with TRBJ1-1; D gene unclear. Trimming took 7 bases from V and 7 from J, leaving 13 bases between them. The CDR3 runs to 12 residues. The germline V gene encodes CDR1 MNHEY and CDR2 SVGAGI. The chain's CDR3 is CASIGSAVEAFF. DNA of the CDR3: TGTGCCAGCATAGGTTCAGCGGTTGAAGCTTTCTTT.

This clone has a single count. The CDR3 sequence is CASVWGGNEQFF. CDR3 nucleotides: TGTGCCAGCGTGTGGGGGGGCAATGAGCAGTTCTTC. The chain joins TRBV6-8 to TRBJ2-1; 7 bases are shared with TRBD2. Per germline, CDR1 MNHGY and CDR2 SAAAGT. J gave up 6 bases and V 8 bases, and 4 bases lay outside the gene matches. The CDR3 loop spans 12 amino acids.

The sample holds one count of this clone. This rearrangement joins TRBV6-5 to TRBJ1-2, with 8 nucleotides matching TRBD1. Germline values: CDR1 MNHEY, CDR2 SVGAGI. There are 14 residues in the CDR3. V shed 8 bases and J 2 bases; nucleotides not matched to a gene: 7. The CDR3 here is CASYQGASNYGYTF. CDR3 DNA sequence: TGTGCCAGCTACCAGGGGGCTTCGAACTATGGCTACACCTTC.

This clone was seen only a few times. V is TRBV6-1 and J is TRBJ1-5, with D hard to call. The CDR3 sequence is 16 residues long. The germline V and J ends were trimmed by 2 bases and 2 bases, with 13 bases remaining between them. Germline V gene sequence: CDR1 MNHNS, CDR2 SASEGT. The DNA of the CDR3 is TGTGCCAGCAGTGAAAGGGAGAATCGCGGCAATCAGCCCCAGCATTTT. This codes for CASSERENRGNQPQHF.

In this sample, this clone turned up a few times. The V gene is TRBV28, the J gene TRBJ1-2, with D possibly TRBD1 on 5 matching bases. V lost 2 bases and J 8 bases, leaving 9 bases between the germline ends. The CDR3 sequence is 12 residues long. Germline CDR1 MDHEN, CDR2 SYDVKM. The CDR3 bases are TGTGCCAGCAGTTTACCCCAGGGAGGCTACACCTTC. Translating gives CASSLPQGGYTF.

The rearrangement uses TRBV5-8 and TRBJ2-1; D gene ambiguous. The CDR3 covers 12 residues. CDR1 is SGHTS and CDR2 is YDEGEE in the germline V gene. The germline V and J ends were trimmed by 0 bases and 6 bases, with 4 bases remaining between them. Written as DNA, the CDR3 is TGTGCCAGCAGCTTGGCCAGCAATGAGCAGTTCTTC. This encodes CASSLASNEQFF.

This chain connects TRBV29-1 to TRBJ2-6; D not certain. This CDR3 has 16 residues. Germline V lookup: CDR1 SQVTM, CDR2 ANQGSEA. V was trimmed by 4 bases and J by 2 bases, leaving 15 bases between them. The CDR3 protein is CSVVFLTPTGANVLTF. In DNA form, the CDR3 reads TGCAGCGTTGTTTTCCTAACTCCAACTGGGGCCAACGTCCTGACTTTC.

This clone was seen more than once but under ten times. The CDR3 DNA reads TGTGCCTGGAGTCCCCGGGGGAGGCCCCCCGAGCAGTACTTC. It encodes CAWSPRGRPPEQYF. The J gene is TRBJ2-7, the V gene TRBV30; D is possibly TRBD2 (6 bases). This CDR3 region has 14 residues. CDR1 and CDR2 (germline): GTSNPN, SVGIG (reference sequence). Trimming pared 2 bases from V and 6 bases from J, leaving 17 bases between. Full variable domain (remainder filled in from reference TRBV30 and TRBJ2-7): SQTIHQWPATLVQPVGSPLSLECTVEGTSNPNLYWYRQAAGRGLQLLFYSVGIGQISSEVPQNLSASRPQDRQFILSSKKLLLSDSGFYLCAWSPRGRPPEQYFGPGTRLTVT.

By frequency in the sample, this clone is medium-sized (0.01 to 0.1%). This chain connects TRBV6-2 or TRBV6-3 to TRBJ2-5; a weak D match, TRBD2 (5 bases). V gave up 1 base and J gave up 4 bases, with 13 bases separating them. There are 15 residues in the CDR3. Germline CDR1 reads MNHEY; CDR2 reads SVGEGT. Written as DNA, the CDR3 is TGTGCCAGCAGTTACTTGGACTCCCCCATAGAGACCCAGTACTTC. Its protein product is CASSYLDSPIETQYF.

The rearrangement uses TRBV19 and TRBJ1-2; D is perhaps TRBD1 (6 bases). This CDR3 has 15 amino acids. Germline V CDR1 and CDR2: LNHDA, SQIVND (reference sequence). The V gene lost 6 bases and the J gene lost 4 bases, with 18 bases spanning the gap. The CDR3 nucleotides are TGTGCCAGTAGGGAAACCAACAGGGATCGCTATGGCTACACCTTC. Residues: CASRETNRDRYGYTF. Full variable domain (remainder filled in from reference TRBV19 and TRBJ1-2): DGGITQSPKYLFRKEGQNVTLSCEQNLNHDAMYWYRQDPGQGLRLIYYSQIVNDFQKGDIAEGYSVSREKKESFPLTVTSAQKNPTAFYLCASRETNRDRYGYTFGSGTRLTVV.

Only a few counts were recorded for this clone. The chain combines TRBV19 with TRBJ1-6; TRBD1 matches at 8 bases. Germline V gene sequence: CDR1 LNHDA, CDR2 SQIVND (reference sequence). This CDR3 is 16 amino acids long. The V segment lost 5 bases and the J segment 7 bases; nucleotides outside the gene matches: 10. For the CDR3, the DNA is TGTGCCAGTAGTCCACGGACAGGGTATTCGAATTCACCCCTCCACTTT. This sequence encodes CASSPRTGYSNSPLHF. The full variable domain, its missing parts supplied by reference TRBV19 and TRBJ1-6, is DGGITQSPKYLFRKEGQNVTLSCEQNLNHDAMYWYRQDPGQGLRLIYYSQIVNDFQKGDIAEGYSVSREKKESFPLTVTSAQKNPTAFYLCASSPRTGYSNSPLHFGNGTRLTVT.

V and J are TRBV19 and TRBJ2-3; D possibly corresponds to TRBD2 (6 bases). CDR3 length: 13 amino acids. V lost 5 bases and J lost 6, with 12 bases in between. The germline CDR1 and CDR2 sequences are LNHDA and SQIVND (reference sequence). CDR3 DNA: TGTGCCAGTAGTGAGGGACTGTCGGATACGCAGTATTTT. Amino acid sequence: CASSEGLSDTQYF.

The CDR3 DNA sequence: TGTGCCAGCATCGAACTGGGCAGGGGCAATCAGCCCCAGCATTTT. Its protein is CASIELGRGNQPQHF. The chain combines TRBV6-5 with TRBJ1-5; weak D call: TRBD1 (5 bases). Germline V gene data show CDR1 as MNHEY and CDR2 as SVGAGI. Trimming stripped 7 bases from V and 2 bases from J, with 15 bases between. The CDR3 sequence is 15 residues long.

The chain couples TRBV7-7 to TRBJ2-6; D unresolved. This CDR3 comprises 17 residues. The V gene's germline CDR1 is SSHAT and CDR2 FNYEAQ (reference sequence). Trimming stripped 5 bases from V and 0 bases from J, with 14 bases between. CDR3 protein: CASSASLQFSGANVLTF. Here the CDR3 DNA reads TGTGCCAGCAGCGCCTCGCTCCAGTTCTCTGGGGCCAACGTCCTGACTTTC.

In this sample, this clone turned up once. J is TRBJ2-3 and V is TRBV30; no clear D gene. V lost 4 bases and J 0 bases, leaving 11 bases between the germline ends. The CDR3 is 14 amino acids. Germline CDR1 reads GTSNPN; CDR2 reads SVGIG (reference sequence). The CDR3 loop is CAWMNGGSTDTQYF. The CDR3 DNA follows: TGTGCCTGGATGAACGGCGGAAGCACAGATACGCAGTATTTT. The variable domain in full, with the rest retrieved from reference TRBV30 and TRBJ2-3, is SQTIHQWPATLVQPVGSPLSLECTVEGTSNPNLYWYRQAAGRGLQLLFYSVGIGQISSEVPQNLSASRPQDRQFILSSKKLLLSDSGFYLCAWMNGGSTDTQYFGPGTRLTVL.

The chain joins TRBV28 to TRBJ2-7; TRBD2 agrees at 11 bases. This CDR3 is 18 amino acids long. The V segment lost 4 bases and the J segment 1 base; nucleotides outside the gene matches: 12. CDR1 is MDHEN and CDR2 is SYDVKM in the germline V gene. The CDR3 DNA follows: TGTGCCAGCAGTTACCTCGGGGTCGGACTAGCGGGTTCCTACGAGCAGTACTTC. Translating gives CASSYLGVGLAGSYEQYF.

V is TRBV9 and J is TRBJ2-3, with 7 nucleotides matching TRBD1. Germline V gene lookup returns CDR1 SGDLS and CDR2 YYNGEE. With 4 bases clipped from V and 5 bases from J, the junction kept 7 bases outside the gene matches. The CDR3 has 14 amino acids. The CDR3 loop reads CASSPRQGQDTQYF. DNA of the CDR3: TGTGCCAGCAGCCCGAGACAGGGCCAAGATACGCAGTATTTT.

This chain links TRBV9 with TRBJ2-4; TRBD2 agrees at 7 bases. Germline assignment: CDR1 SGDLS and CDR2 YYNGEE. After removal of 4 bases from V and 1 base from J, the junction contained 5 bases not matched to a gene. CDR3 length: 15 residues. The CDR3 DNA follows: TGTGCCAGCAGCCGGGGAGGGACGGCCAAAAACATTCAGTACTTC. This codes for CASSRGGTAKNIQYF.

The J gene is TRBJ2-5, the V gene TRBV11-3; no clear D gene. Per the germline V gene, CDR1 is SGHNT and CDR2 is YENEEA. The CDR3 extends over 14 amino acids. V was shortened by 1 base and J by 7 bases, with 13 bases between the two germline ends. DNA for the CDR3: TGTGCCAGCAGCTTAGGTGGGCAGGCCGCGACCCAGTACTTC. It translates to CASSLGGQAATQYF.

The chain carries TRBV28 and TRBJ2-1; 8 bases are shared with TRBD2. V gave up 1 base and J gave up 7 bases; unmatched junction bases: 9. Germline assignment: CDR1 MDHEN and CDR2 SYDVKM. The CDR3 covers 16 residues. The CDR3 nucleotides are TGTGCCAGCAGTTTATATGTGGGACTAGTAGGGAATGAGCAGTTCTTC. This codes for CASSLYVGLVGNEQFF.

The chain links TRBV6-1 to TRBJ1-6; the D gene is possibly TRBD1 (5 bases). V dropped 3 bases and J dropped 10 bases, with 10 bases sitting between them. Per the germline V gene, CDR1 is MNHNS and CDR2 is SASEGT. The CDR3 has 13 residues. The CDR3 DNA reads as TGTGCCAGCAGTGACAGGGCCACCTCACCCCTCCACTTT. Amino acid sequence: CASSDRATSPLHF.